Listed here is a single T cell receptor beta chain. Sequencing was performed with immunoSEQ multiplex PCR; in TCRdb, only in-frame clones are kept and a portion is missing. The table shows 200,000 to 300,000 clones, with 70% to 90% occurring only once. This sample is part of a study of blood T cell repertoires in COVID-19. Overall study: Samples representing acute and convalescent COVID-19 were sourced from the United States, Italy and Spain.

With 6 bases removed from V and 2 bases from J, the gap between germline ends came to 13 bases. The CDR3 totals 14 residues. From germline, CDR1 is LNHDA and CDR2 SQIVND (reference sequence). Sequenced sample: peripheral blood. The V and J genes are TRBV19 and TRBJ1-1, with D uncertain. The receptor's source is a man between 45 and 60 years old with acute or convalescent COVID-19. The CDR3 protein is CASRRDFFNTEAFF. The CDR3 DNA follows: TGTGCCAGTAGACGAGACTTCTTCAACACTGAAGCTTTCTTT.